Below, 28 T cell receptor beta chains from the same sample are listed, as sequenced in a study of T-cell memory formation after mild COVID-19. TCRdb used MiXCR to reprocess the 5' RACE reads, holding one entry per CDR3 protein. The sample lists more than 450,000 distinct CDR3 sequences, approximately 18% occurring once. Source material: PBMCs or a T cell subset sorted from them (not recorded which). These receptors were taken from an adult woman who had mild COVID-19 (a few samples of this study predate the infection). Cell type and time point are not known.

The chain couples TRBV5-1 to TRBJ1-5, with a weak D call TRBD1 (6 bases). This CDR3 has 15 residues. Germline CDR1 and CDR2: SGHRS and YFSETQ. The V gene lost 2 bases and the J gene lost 4 bases, with 13 bases spanning the gap. The CDR3 DNA reads TGCGCCAGCAGCTTAGGGACACAGGATAATCAGCCCCAGCATTTT. Translation gives CASSLGTQDNQPQHF. The full variable domain, rest sourced from reference TRBV5-1 and TRBJ1-5, is KAGVTQTPRYLIKTRGQQVTLSCSPISGHRSVSWYQQTPGQGLQFLFEYFSETQRNKGNFPGRFSGRQFSNSRSEMNVSTLELGDSALYLCASSLGTQDNQPQHFGDGTRLSIL.

This clonotype was counted only a few times. The genes are TRBV4-1 and TRBJ1-4, with D possibly matching TRBD1 (6 bases). The V end lost 0 bases, the J end lost 2 bases, and 10 bases lay between the germline ends. The CDR3 consists of 16 residues. The germline gives CDR1 MGHRA, CDR2 YSYEKL. The CDR3 sequence is CASSQDQGSTNEKLFF. CDR3 DNA: TGCGCCAGCAGCCAAGACCAGGGGAGCACTAATGAAAAACTGTTTTTT.

The rearrangement uses TRBV7-9 and TRBJ2-2, with TRBD1 matching 7 bases. Losses at the gene ends were 9 bases for V and 2 bases for J; bases not matched to a gene: 9. CDR3 length equals 15 residues. Germline V CDR1 and CDR2: SEHNR, FQNEAQ (reference sequence). The CDR3 sequence: CARDSGQTNTGELFF. CDR3 nucleotides: TGTGCCAGGGATTCGGGACAGACTAACACCGGGGAGCTGTTTTTT. The variable domain in full, completed from reference TRBV7-9 and TRBJ2-2, reads DTGVSQNPRHKITKRGQNVTFRCDPISEHNRLYWYRQTLGQGPEFLTYFQNEAQLEKSRLLSDRFSAERPKGSFSTLEIQRTEQGDSAMYLCARDSGQTNTGELFFGEGSRLTVL.

The chain links TRBV7-6 to TRBJ1-1; 12 nucleotides line up with TRBD1. Germline trimming cut 8 bases from V and 3 bases from J; bases unmatched to any gene: 10. The CDR3 is 16 amino acids. Per germline, CDR1 SGHVS and CDR2 FNYEAQ. In DNA form, the CDR3 reads TGTGCCAGCCTAGGGGGGGACAGGGGGCTTTACACTGAAGCTTTCTTT. This translates into CASLGGDRGLYTEAFF.

This chain uses TRBV12-3 or TRBV12-4 with TRBJ1-2, with D tentatively TRBD1 (6 bases). This CDR3 is 13 amino acids long. The germline V and J ends were trimmed by 3 bases and 7 bases, with 12 bases remaining between them. The DNA of the CDR3 is TGTGCCAGCAGTTTCGGGACAACCAGTGGCTACACCTTC. Translated, it gives CASSFGTTSGYTF.

The DNA of the CDR3 is TGTGCCAGCAGTTACCCGTTGAGCGGCCTCGGGTACCAAGAGACCCAGTACTTC. Amino acid sequence: CASSYPLSGLGYQETQYF. This chain links TRBV6-2 or TRBV6-3 with TRBJ2-5; maybe TRBD2 (5 bases). The CDR3 extends over 18 amino acids. V lost 2 bases and J lost 0, with 19 bases in between. Germline CDR1 MNHEY, CDR2 SVGEGT.

There are a few counts of this clonotype. The rearrangement uses TRBV7-2 and TRBJ2-1, with D unresolved. Per germline, CDR1 SGHTA and CDR2 FQGNSA. Trimming pared 1 base from V and 0 bases from J, leaving 10 bases between. This CDR3 has 16 amino acids. CDR3 nucleotides: TGTGCCAGCAGCTTAGACGGGCTTAGCTCCTACAATGAGCAGTTCTTC. Protein: CASSLDGLSSYNEQFF.

The chain combines TRBV20-1 with TRBJ1-6, with D possibly matching TRBD1 (5 bases). CDR1 is DFQATT and CDR2 is SNEGSKA in the germline V gene (reference sequence). The CDR3 runs 15 residues. Trimming removed 6 bases at V and 6 bases at J, with 18 bases between. The CDR3 protein is CSAIYRGHFNSPLHF. The CDR3 DNA follows: TGCAGTGCGATATACCGAGGACATTTTAATTCACCCCTCCACTTT.

The rearrangement joins TRBV6-5 to TRBJ2-1, with D unclear. V was pared by 6 bases and J by 12 bases, with 12 bases between. Germline-derived CDR1 and CDR2 are MNHEY and SVGAGI. The CDR3 totals 11 residues. The CDR3 DNA sequence: TGTGCCAGCAGAAACGTCTGGAGGCAGTTCTTC. Residues: CASRNVWRQFF.

This chain uses TRBV6-1 with TRBJ2-7; 9 bases align to TRBD1. Looked up from germline, CDR1 is MNHNS and CDR2 is SASEGT. V lost 1 base to trimming and J lost 3 bases; unmatched junction nucleotides: 4. The CDR3 is 15 amino acids. In DNA form, the CDR3 reads TGTGCCAGCAGTGAAGGGGCGACAGGGGGCTACGAGCAGTACTTC. It yields the protein CASSEGATGGYEQYF.

This clonotype came up a few times. Here the CDR3 DNA reads TGTGCCAGCTCACCACTCAAGATGGGACAGGGGGCCTATGGCTACACCTTC. Its protein product is CASSPLKMGQGAYGYTF. The chain couples TRBV18 to TRBJ1-2; TRBD1 matches at 12 bases. In germline, CDR1 is KGHSH, CDR2 LQKENI. The CDR3 spans 17 residues. V was pared by 1 base and J by 4 bases, with 7 bases of the junction left unmatched.

The chain recombines TRBV27 with TRBJ2-1; D is ambiguous. Deletions cut 3 bases from V and 7 bases from J, with 13 bases between. The CDR3 contains 14 residues. Germline lookup yields CDR1 MNHEY and CDR2 SMNVEV (reference sequence). The DNA of the CDR3 is TGTGCCAGCAGTTTCCGGGTTACTGGGAATGAGCAGTTCTTC. Translation: CASSFRVTGNEQFF.

V is TRBV27 and J is TRBJ2-1; no firm D call. Per the germline V gene, CDR1 is MNHEY and CDR2 is SMNVEV (reference sequence). Trimming removed 2 bases at V and 8 bases at J, with 10 bases between. This CDR3 contains 13 residues. This CDR3 is CASSLLSSYEQFF. As DNA, the CDR3 is TGTGCCAGCAGTTTACTGTCGAGTTATGAGCAGTTCTTC.

This clonotype was recorded a few times. This rearrangement joins TRBV5-1 to TRBJ2-2; unclear D gene. Germline V gene sequence: CDR1 SGHRS, CDR2 YFSETQ. The CDR3 extends over 16 amino acids. V shed 0 bases and J shed 5 bases, with 14 bases lying between them. This chain's CDR3 is CASSLEARSETGELFF. In nucleotides, the CDR3 is TGCGCCAGCAGCTTGGAGGCTAGATCAGAAACCGGGGAGCTGTTTTTT.

This sequence joins TRBV6-5 and TRBJ1-1; the D is unclear. The V end lost 4 bases, the J end lost 1 base, and 13 bases lay between the germline ends. The V gene's germline CDR1 is MNHEY and CDR2 SVGAGI. This CDR3 has 15 residues. The CDR3 is CASSSLEYENTEAFF. The CDR3, as DNA: TGTGCCAGCAGTTCCCTCGAATACGAGAACACTGAAGCTTTCTTT.

The chain is built from TRBV9 and TRBJ2-3; 9 bases fit TRBD1. Trimming cost V 4 bases and J 2 bases; bases outside gene matches: 5. Germline V gene sequence: CDR1 SGDLS, CDR2 YYNGEE. The CDR3 length is 15 residues. The CDR3 DNA sequence: TGTGCCAGCAGCTTACAGGGGGCGTTCACAGATACGCAGTATTTT. Translated, it gives CASSLQGAFTDTQYF.

This clonotype came up a few times. V usage is TRBV20-1 and J usage is TRBJ2-7; 9 nucleotides align to TRBD2. The CDR3 covers 15 residues. Germline V CDR1 and CDR2: DFQATT, SNEGSKA (reference sequence). J lost 4 bases, V lost 5 bases, and 12 bases had no gene match. The CDR3 sequence: CSAPRGSGRHYEQYF. The CDR3 nucleotides read TGCAGTGCTCCCCGCGGTAGCGGGAGACATTACGAGCAGTACTTC.

This clonotype turned up a few times. This chain uses TRBV23-1 with TRBJ2-7; D gene uncertain. TRBV23-1 is flagged as an ORF with uncertain function. Trimming stripped 4 bases from V and 1 base from J, with 35 bases between. The CDR3 loop spans 22 amino acids. CDR3 region: CASSPSNDDKLPSEHQSYEQYF. For the CDR3, the DNA is TGCGCCAGCAGTCCCTCAAATGACGATAAACTACCATCCGAACATCAATCCTACGAGCAGTACTTC.

This clonotype showed up many times. J is TRBJ2-7 and V is TRBV10-2; 9 positions agree with TRBD1. Germline values: CDR1 WSHSY, CDR2 SAAADI. This CDR3 is 13 amino acids long. With V trimmed by 3 bases and J by 5 bases, 2 bases remained unmatched. The CDR3 coding sequence is TGCGCCAGCAGTGACAGGGACAGGGACGAGCAGTACTTC. Translating gives CASSDRDRDEQYF.

In this sample, this clonotype turned up a few times. V is TRBV12-3 or TRBV12-4 and J is TRBJ2-3; 9 nucleotides align to TRBD2. The CDR3 is made up of 17 amino acids. The junction had 7 bases not matched to a gene; V was cut back by 3 bases and J by 0 bases. CDR3 region: CASSFRLAGASTDTQYF. DNA for the CDR3: TGTGCCAGCAGTTTCCGTTTAGCGGGGGCCAGCACAGATACGCAGTATTTT.

This clonotype came up a few times. V usage is TRBV7-2 and J usage is TRBJ2-7, with 7 bases matching TRBD2. Germline loops: CDR1 SGHTA, CDR2 FQGNSA. The V and J ends lost 3 bases and 1 base, in that order; junction bases with no gene match: 6. The CDR3 runs 15 residues. CDR3: CASSFGGRGSYEQYF. In nucleotides, the CDR3 is TGTGCCAGCAGCTTCGGCGGGAGAGGGTCCTACGAGCAGTACTTC.

A few counts support this clonotype. V usage is TRBV6-5 and J usage is TRBJ2-6; unclear D gene. Trimming took 5 bases from V and 4 from J, leaving 6 bases between them. The CDR3 contains 13 residues. Per the germline V gene, CDR1 is MNHEY and CDR2 is SVGAGI. The CDR3 nucleotides read TGTGCCAGCAGTGGGCCCGGGGCCAACGTCCTGACTTTC. Translated, it gives CASSGPGANVLTF.

The chain uses TRBV5-1 and TRBJ1-2; a possible D gene is TRBD1 (5 bases). The CDR3 covers 16 residues. Per the germline V gene, CDR1 is SGHRS and CDR2 is YFSETQ. V was cut by 0 bases and J by 8 bases, with 20 bases left in between. For the CDR3, the DNA is TGCGCCAGCAGCTTGGAGAGGGGCGTCTCGACCTACGGCTACACCTTC. Translated: CASSLERGVSTYGYTF.

The sample holds a few counts of this clonotype. The V gene is TRBV29-1, the J gene TRBJ2-1; TRBD1 might be the D (5 bases). Germline values: CDR1 SQVTM, CDR2 ANQGSEA. The ends were cut back, 2 bases at V and 9 bases at J, with 8 bases in the middle. This CDR3 contains 11 residues. CDR3 DNA sequence: TGCAGCGTTGAAACAGGTAGTGAGCAGTTCTTC. It translates to CSVETGSEQFF.

The genes are TRBV12-3 or TRBV12-4 and TRBJ2-3, with 7 bases matching TRBD2. J was trimmed by 2 bases and V by 1 base; bases with no gene match: 3. The CDR3 covers 15 residues. This CDR3 reads CASSLVGGNTDTQYF. The CDR3 bases are TGTGCCAGCAGTTTAGTCGGGGGGAACACAGATACGCAGTATTTT.

The rearrangement uses TRBV7-3 and TRBJ2-5; D gene unclear. V was cut by 6 bases and J by 1 base, with 9 bases left in between. The CDR3 is 13 residues long. Germline V lookup: CDR1 SGHTA, CDR2 FQGTGA. The CDR3 region has the DNA TGTGCCAGCAGTTGGGTCAGCCAAGAGACCCAGTACTTC. Protein sequence: CASSWVSQETQYF.

This clonotype was counted a few times. The genes are TRBV2 and TRBJ2-7, with D maybe TRBD1 (5 bases). This CDR3 is built from 14 residues. Germline V gene sequence: CDR1 SNHLY, CDR2 FYNNEI. V was cut by 2 bases and J by 5 bases, with 13 bases left in between. As DNA, the CDR3 is TGTGCCAGCAGTGAAATGCATGGGGCAAACGAGCAGTACTTC. Its translation is CASSEMHGANEQYF.

CDR3 protein: CASSYWKGATEAFF. The CDR3 DNA reads TGTGCCAGCAGTTACTGGAAGGGGGCAACTGAAGCTTTCTTT. The rearrangement joins TRBV6-2 or TRBV6-3 to TRBJ1-1; 7 bases map to TRBD1. This CDR3 comprises 14 residues. CDR1 MNHEY and CDR2 SVGEGT come from the germline V gene. Trimming cost V 1 base and J 5 bases; bases outside gene matches: 4.